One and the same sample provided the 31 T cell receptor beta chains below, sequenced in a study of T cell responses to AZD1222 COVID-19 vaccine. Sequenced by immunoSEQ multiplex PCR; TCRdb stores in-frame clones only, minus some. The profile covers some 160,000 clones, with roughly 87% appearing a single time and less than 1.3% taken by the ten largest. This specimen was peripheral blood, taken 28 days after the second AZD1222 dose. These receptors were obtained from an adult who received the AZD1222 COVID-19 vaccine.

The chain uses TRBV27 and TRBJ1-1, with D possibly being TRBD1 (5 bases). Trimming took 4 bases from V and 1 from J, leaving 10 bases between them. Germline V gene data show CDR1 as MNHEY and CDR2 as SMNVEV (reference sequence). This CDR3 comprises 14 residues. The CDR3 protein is CASSSGQGNTEAFF. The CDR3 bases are TGTGCCAGCAGTTCGGGGCAGGGGAACACTGAAGCTTTCTTT.

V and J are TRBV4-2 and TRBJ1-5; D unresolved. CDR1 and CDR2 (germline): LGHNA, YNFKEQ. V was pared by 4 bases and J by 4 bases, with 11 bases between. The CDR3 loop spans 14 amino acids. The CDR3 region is CASSPVQRNQPQHF. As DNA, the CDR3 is TGTGCCAGCAGCCCGGTGCAGCGAAATCAGCCCCAGCATTTT.

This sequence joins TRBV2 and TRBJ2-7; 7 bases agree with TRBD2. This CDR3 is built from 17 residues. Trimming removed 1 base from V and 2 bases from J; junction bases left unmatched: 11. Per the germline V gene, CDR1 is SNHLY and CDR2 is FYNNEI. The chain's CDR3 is CASSEEGSVRGTYEQYF. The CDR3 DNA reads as TGTGCCAGCAGTGAAGAAGGGTCTGTGCGGGGGACCTACGAGCAGTACTTC.

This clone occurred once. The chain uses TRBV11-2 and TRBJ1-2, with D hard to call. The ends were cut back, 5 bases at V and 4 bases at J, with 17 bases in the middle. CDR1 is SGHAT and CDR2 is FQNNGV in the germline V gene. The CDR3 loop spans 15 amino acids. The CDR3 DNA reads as TGTGCCAGCAGCCAGCTAAGTGGAGGAGTCTATGGCTACACCTTC. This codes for CASSQLSGGVYGYTF. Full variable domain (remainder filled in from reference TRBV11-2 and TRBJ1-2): EAGVAQSPRYKIIEKRQSVAFWCNPISGHATLYWYQQILGQGPKLLIQFQNNGVVDDSQLPKDRFSAERLKGVDSTLKIQPAKLEDSAVYLCASSQLSGGVYGYTFGSGTRLTVV.

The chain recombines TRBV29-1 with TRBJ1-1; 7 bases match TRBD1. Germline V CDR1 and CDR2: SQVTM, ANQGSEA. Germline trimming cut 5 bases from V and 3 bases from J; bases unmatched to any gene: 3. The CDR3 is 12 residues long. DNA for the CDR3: TGCAGCGTTCGGCAGGGGGACACTGAAGCTTTCTTT. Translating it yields CSVRQGDTEAFF.

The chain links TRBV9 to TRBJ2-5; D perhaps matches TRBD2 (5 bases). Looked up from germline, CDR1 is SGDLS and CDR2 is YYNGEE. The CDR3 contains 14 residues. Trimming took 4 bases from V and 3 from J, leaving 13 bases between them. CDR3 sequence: CASSPGISKETQYF. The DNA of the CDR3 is TGTGCCAGCAGCCCCGGGATTTCCAAAGAGACCCAGTACTTC. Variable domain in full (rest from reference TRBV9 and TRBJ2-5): DSGVTQTPKHLITATGQRVTLRCSPRSGDLSVYWYQQSLDQGLQFLIQYYNGEERAKGNILERFSAQQFPDLHSELNLSSLELGDSALYFCASSPGISKETQYFGPGTRLLVL.

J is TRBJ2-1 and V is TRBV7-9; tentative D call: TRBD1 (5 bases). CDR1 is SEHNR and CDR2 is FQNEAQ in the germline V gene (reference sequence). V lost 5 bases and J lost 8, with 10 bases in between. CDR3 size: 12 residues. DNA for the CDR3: TGTGCCAGCAGCCTCAGGGCGCATGAGCAGTTCTTC. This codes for CASSLRAHEQFF.

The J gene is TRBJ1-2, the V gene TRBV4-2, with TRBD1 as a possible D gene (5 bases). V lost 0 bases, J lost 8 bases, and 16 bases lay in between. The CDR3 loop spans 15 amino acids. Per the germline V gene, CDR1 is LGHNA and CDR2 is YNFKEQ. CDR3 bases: TGTGCCAGCAGCCAAGATTTACCAGGGATCGGGGGCTACACCTTC. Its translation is CASSQDLPGIGGYTF.

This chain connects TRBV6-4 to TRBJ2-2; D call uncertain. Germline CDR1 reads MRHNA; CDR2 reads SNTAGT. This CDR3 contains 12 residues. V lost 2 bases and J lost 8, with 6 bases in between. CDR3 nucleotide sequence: TGTGCCAGCAGTGACGAGGCGGGGGAGCTGTTTTTT. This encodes CASSDEAGELFF.

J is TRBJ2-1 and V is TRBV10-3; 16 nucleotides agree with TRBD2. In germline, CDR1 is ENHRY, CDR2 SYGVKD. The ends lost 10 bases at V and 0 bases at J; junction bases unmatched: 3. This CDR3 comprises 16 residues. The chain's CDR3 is CASGTSGGASYNEQFF. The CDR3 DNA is TGTGCCAGCGGGACTAGCGGGGGGGCCTCCTACAATGAGCAGTTCTTC.

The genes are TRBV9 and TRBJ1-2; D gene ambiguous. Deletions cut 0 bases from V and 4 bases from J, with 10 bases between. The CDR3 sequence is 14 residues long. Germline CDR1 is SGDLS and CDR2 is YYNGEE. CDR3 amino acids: CASSVGQDPYGYTF. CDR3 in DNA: TGTGCCAGCAGCGTAGGGCAGGACCCCTATGGCTACACCTTC.

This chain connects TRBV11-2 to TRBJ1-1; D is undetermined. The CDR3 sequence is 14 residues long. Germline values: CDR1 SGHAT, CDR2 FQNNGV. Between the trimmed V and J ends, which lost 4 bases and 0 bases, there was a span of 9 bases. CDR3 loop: CASSYQPLNTEAFF. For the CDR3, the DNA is TGTGCCAGCAGCTACCAACCACTGAACACTGAAGCTTTCTTT.

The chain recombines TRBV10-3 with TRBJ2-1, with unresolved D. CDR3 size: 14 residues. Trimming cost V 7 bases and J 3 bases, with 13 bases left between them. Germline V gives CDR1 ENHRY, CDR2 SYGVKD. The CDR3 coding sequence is TGTGCCATCAAATTCTCGGATGTCTACAATGAGCAGTTCTTC. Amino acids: CAIKFSDVYNEQFF.

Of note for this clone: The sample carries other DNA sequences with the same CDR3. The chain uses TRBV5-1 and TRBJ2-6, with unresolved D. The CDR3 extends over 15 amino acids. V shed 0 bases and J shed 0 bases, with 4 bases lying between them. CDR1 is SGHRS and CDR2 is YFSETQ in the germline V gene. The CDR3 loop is CASSLAGSGANVLTF. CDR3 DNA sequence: TGCGCCAGCAGCTTGGCGGGCTCTGGGGCCAACGTCCTGACTTTC.

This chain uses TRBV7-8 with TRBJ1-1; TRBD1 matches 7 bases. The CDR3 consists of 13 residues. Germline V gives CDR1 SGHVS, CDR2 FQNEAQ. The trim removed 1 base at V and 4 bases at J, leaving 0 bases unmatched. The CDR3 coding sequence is TGTGCCAGCAGCTTAGACAGGGGCACTGAAGCTTTCTTT. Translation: CASSLDRGTEAFF.

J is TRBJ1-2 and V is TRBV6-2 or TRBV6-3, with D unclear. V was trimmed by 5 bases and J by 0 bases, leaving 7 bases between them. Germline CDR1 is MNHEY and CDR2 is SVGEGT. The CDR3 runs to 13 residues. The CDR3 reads CASSPASNYGYTF. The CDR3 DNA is TGTGCCAGCAGTCCGGCCTCTAACTATGGCTACACCTTC.

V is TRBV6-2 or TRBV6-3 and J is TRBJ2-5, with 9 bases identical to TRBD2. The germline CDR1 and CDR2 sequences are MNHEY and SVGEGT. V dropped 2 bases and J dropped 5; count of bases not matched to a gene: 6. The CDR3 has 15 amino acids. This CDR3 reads CASSYMRGGQETQYF. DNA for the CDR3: TGTGCCAGCAGTTACATGCGGGGGGGCCAGGAGACCCAGTACTTC.

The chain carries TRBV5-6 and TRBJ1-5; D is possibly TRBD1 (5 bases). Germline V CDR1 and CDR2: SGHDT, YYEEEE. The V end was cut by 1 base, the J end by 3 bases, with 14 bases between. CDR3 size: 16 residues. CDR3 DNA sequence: TGTGCCAGCAGCTTGTCAGCAGGGTTCAACAATCAGCCCCAGCATTTT. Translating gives CASSLSAGFNNQPQHF.

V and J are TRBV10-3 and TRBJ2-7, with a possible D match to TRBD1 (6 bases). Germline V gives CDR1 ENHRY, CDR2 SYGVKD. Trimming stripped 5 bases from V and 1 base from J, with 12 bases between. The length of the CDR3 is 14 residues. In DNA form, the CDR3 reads TGTGCCATCAGTCCCGGGACACAATCCTACGAGCAGTACTTC. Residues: CAISPGTQSYEQYF.

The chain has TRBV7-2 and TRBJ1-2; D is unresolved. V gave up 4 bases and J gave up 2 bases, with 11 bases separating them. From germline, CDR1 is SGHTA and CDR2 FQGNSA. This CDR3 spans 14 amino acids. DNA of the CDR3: TGTGCCAGCAGCTCCTCGCTCGGCAACTATGGCTACACCTTC. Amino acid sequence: CASSSSLGNYGYTF.

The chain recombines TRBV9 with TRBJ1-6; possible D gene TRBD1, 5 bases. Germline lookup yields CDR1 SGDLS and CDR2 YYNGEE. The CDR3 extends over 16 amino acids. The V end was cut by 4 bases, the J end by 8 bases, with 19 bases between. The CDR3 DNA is TGTGCCAGCAGCCCGGGACGGGGACGGAGTCATTCACCCCTCCACTTT. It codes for CASSPGRGRSHSPLHF. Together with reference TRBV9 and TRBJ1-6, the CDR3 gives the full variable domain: DSGVTQTPKHLITATGQRVTLRCSPRSGDLSVYWYQQSLDQGLQFLIQYYNGEERAKGNILERFSAQQFPDLHSELNLSSLELGDSALYFCASSPGRGRSHSPLHFGNGTRLTVT.

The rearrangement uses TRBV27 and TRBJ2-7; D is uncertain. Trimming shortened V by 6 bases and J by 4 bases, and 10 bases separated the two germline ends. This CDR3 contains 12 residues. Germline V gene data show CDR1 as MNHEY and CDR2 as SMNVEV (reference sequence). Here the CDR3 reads CASRGQSYEQYF. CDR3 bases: TGTGCCAGCAGAGGGCAGTCTTACGAGCAGTACTTC.

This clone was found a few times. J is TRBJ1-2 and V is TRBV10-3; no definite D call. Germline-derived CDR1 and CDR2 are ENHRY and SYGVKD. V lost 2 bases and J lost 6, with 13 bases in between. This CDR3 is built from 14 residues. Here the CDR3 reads CAISEQAPGNGYTF. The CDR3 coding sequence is TGTGCCATCAGTGAGCAGGCCCCGGGCAATGGCTACACCTTC.

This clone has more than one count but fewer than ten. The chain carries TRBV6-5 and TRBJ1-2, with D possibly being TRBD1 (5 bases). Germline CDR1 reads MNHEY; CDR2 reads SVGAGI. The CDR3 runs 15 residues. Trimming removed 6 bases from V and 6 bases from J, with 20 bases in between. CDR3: CASSGRQGNPHGYTF. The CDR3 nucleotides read TGTGCCAGCAGCGGCCGGCAGGGTAACCCCCATGGCTACACCTTC.

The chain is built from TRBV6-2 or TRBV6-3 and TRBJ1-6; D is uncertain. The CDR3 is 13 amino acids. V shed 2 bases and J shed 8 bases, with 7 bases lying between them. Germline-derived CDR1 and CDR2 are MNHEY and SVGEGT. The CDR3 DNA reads TGTGCCAGCAGTTACGTGCGGGATTCACCCCTCCACTTT. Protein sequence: CASSYVRDSPLHF.

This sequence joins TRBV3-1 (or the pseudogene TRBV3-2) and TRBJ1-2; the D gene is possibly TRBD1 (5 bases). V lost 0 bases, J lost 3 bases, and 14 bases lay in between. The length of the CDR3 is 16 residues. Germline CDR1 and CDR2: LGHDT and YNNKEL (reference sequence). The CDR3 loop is CASSQEARGLDYGYTF. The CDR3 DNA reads TGTGCCAGCAGCCAAGAAGCGCGGGGGTTGGACTATGGCTACACCTTC.

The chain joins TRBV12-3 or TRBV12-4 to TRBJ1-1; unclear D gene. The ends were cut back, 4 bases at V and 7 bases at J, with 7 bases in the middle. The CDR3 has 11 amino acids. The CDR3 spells CASSSTREAFF. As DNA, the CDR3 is TGTGCCAGCAGTTCCACTCGTGAAGCTTTCTTT.

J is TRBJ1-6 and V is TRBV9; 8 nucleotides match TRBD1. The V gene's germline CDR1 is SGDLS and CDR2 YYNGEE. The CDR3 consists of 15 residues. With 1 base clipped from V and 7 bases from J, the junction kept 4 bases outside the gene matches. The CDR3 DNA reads TGTGCCAGCAGCGTACAGGGGGCGGGCAATTCACCCCTCCACTTT. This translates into CASSVQGAGNSPLHF.

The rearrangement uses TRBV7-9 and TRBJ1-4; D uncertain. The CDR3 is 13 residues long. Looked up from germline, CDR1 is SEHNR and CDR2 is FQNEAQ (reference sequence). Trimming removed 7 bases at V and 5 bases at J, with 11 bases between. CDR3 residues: CASIGQKNEKLFF. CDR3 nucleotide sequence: TGTGCCAGCATTGGGCAGAAAAATGAAAAACTGTTTTTT.

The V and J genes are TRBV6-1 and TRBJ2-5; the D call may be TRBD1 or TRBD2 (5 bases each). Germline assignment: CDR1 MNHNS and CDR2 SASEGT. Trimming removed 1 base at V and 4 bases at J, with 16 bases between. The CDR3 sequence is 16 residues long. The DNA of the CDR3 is TGTGCCAGCAGTGAAGATCTTTTTGCAGGGACAGAGACCCAGTACTTC. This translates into CASSEDLFAGTETQYF.

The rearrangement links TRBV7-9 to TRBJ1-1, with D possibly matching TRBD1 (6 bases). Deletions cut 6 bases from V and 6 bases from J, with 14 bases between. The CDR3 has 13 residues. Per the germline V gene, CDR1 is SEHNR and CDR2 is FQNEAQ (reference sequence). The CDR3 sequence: CASRDKGVSEAFF. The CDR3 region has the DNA TGTGCCAGCAGGGACAAGGGGGTCTCTGAAGCTTTCTTT.